These T cell receptor beta chains were read from a single sample in a study of shared clonotypes between healthy human individuals. The method was immunoSEQ multiplex PCR; TCRdb's version includes in-frame clones alone and lacks a portion of them. This table holds some 1 million clones, around 74% found once. Sequenced: memory CD4+ T cells sorted from blood. These TCRs come from a man aged 18 to 29 in good health. CDR3s include the opening cysteine and the closing phenylalanine or tryptophan. The D gene is left open where the match is weak. Clone size is given for some rows only: seen once, a few or many times, or a class if the clone is expanded.

j_gene,v_gene,abundance,d_gene,CDR3aa,CDR3nt
TRBJ2-1,TRBV7-2,NA,NA,CASSSLQGGFNEQFF,TGTGCCAGCAGCTCTCTACAGGGTGGGTTCAATGAGCAGTTCTTC
TRBJ2-1,TRBV4-1,NA,NA,CASSQARPGHKGEQFF,TGCGCCAGCAGCCAAGCCCGGCCAGGGCATAAGGGTGAGCAGTTCTTC
TRBJ2-1,TRBV9,NA,TRBD2,CASSVALVAGENEQFF,TGTGCCAGCAGCGTAGCTTTGGTAGCGGGGGAAAATGAGCAGTTCTTC
TRBJ2-2,TRBV11-2,NA,TRBD2,CASSFSSGRGTGELFF,TGTGCCAGCAGCTTCTCTAGCGGGAGAGGCACCGGGGAGCTGTTTTTT
TRBJ2-1,TRBV7-8,many,TRBD2,CASSLSGGAIDEQFF,TGTGCCAGCAGCTTAAGCGGGGGGGCTATAGATGAGCAGTTCTTC
TRBJ1-2,TRBV7-9,NA,TRBD1,CASSYDRDRANYGYTF,TGTGCCAGCAGCTACGACCGGGACAGAGCTAACTATGGCTACACCTTC
TRBJ1-5,TRBV18,few,TRBD1,CASSPGQGANQPQHF,TGTGCCAGCTCACCGGGACAGGGGGCCAATCAGCCCCAGCATTTT
TRBJ2-5,TRBV2,NA,TRBD1,CASSVLQGDGETQYF,TGTGCCAGCAGTGTCTTACAGGGGGACGGGGAGACCCAGTACTTC
TRBJ1-2,TRBV4-1,few,TRBD1,CASSPQGQAMNYGYTF,TGCGCCAGCAGCCCACAGGGGCAGGCGATGAACTATGGCTACACCTTC
TRBJ2-7,TRBV9,NA,TRBD1,CASSAGTGFRNEQYF,TGTGCCAGCAGCGCTGGGACAGGGTTTCGTAACGAGCAGTACTTC
TRBJ2-1,TRBV28,NA,TRBD1,CASSLLSGTGTKGEQFF,TGTGCCAGCAGCTTACTCTCTGGGACAGGGACCAAGGGGGAGCAGTTCTTC
TRBJ1-5,TRBV28,NA,NA,CASSLFMANQPQHF,TGTGCCAGCAGTTTATTCATGGCTAATCAGCCCCAGCATTTT
TRBJ1-4,TRBV6-1,NA,NA,CASSEAAATNEKLFF,TGTGCCAGCAGTGAAGCGGCCGCAACTAATGAAAAACTGTTTTTT
TRBJ2-3,TRBV30,once,TRBD2,CASATSGGTADTQYF,TGTGCCTCCGCGACTAGCGGGGGGACCGCAGATACGCAGTATTTT
TRBJ1-1,TRBV18,few,NA,CASSSKSQGKGTEAFF,TGTGCCAGCTCATCAAAGTCTCAGGGGAAGGGCACTGAAGCTTTCTTT
TRBJ1-6,TRBV5-4,NA,NA,CASSLGGRSSYNSPLHF,TGTGCCAGCAGCTTGGGGGGCAGGAGCTCCTATAATTCACCCCTCCACTTT
TRBJ2-7,TRBV10-2,NA,TRBD1,CASTLNPTGGLGEQYF,TGCGCCAGCACCCTAAACCCGACAGGGGGCCTCGGCGAGCAGTACTTC
TRBJ2-4,TRBV27,few,NA,CASSVGRENIQYF,TGTGCCAGCAGTGTCGGACGGGAAAACATTCAGTACTTC
TRBJ1-2,TRBV5-6,NA,NA,CASSQKGRREGYTF,TGTGCCAGCAGCCAAAAGGGGCGCCGGGAGGGCTACACCTTC
TRBJ2-3,TRBV6-5,NA,NA,CASSAGVDTQYF,TGTGCCAGCAGTGCCGGAGTAGATACGCAGTATTTT
TRBJ2-1,TRBV5-1,NA,TRBD2,CASSLGTSGGYNEQFF,TGCGCCAGCAGCTTAGGGACTAGCGGAGGGTACAATGAGCAGTTCTTC
TRBJ1-4,TRBV5-1,NA,TRBD1,CASSLGDSATNEKLFF,TGCGCCAGCAGCTTGGGGGACAGTGCAACTAATGAAAAACTGTTTTTT
TRBJ2-7,TRBV6-5,once,TRBD1,CASSQTGATSYEQYF,TGTGCCAGCAGTCAGACAGGGGCCACCTCCTACGAGCAGTACTTC
TRBJ1-1,TRBV27,few,NA,CASRTGTEAFF,TGTGCCAGCAGAACCGGGACGGAAGCTTTCTTT
TRBJ2-7,TRBV9,NA,NA,CASSANSGSYEQYF,TGTGCCAGCAGCGCGAATAGCGGCTCCTACGAGCAGTACTTC
TRBJ1-4,TRBV6-6,NA,NA,CASRFATNEKLFF,TGTGCCAGCAGGTTCGCAACTAATGAAAAACTGTTTTTT
TRBJ2-1,TRBV10-3,NA,NA,CAISGGIANEQFF,TGTGCCATCAGTGGGGGAATCGCGAATGAGCAGTTCTTC
TRBJ2-1,TRBV5-4,once,TRBD2,CASSTPGLGAYNEQFF,TGTGCCAGCAGCACACCGGGACTAGGAGCCTACAATGAGCAGTTCTTC
TRBJ1-5,TRBV7-8,NA,NA,CASSLQLGGASNQPQHF,TGTGCCAGCAGCCTCCAGTTGGGGGGAGCCAGCAATCAGCCCCAGCATTTT
TRBJ1-6,TRBV28,NA,NA,CASSLRVLGSPLHF,TGTGCCAGCAGTTTGAGGGTTCTGGGTTCACCCCTCCACTTT
TRBJ2-7,TRBV5-1,NA,TRBD1,CASSLAGTGSARTVEQYF,TGCGCCAGCAGCTTGGCAGGGACAGGCTCTGCTCGTACCGTCGAGCAGTACTTC
TRBJ2-2,TRBV19,few,NA,CASSPRQGGGELFF,TGTGCCAGTAGTCCCAGACAGGGAGGCGGGGAGCTGTTTTTT
TRBJ1-6,TRBV6-5,NA,NA,CASSYSSGKGSPLHF,TGTGCCAGCAGTTACTCGTCAGGGAAAGGTTCACCCCTCCACTTT
TRBJ1-2,TRBV7-2,NA,TRBD1,CASSLTRGQHGYTF,TGTGCCAGCAGCTTAACCAGGGGGCAACATGGCTACACCTTC
TRBJ2-4,TRBV6-5,NA,NA,CASSYDRENIQYF,TGTGCCAGCAGTTACGATAGGGAAAACATTCAGTACTTC
TRBJ1-2,TRBV28,NA,NA,CASSFIWVGYGYTF,TGTGCCAGCAGTTTCATCTGGGTGGGCTATGGCTACACCTTC
TRBJ1-2,TRBV10-3,NA,NA,CAISGGGGDGYTF,TGTGCCATCAGTGGAGGTGGGGGGGATGGCTACACCTTC
TRBJ2-5,TRBV6-1,NA,TRBD1,CASSEGTGQETQYF,TGTGCCAGCAGTGAGGGGACAGGTCAAGAGACCCAGTACTTC
TRBJ1-4,TRBV2,NA,TRBD1,CASTGQGTNEKLFF,TGTGCCAGCACCGGACAGGGGACTAATGAAAAACTGTTTTTT
TRBJ1-1,TRBV6-1,NA,NA,CASSELSGRKNTEAFF,TGTGCCAGCAGTGAGCTATCGGGGCGGAAGAACACTGAAGCTTTCTTT
TRBJ2-5,TRBV5-4,NA,NA,CASSLRLARGAETQYF,TGTGCCAGCAGCTTAAGACTAGCCAGGGGAGCAGAGACCCAGTACTTC
TRBJ2-3,TRBV6-1,few,NA,CASRLVSDTQYF,TGTGCCAGCAGACTAGTGTCAGATACGCAGTATTTT
TRBJ1-1,TRBV5-1,NA,TRBD1,CASSTGTGGTEAFF,TGCGCCAGCAGCACGGGGACAGGGGGCACTGAAGCTTTCTTT
TRBJ1-1,TRBV19,NA,TRBD1,CASSIKGTGVGTEAFF,TGTGCCAGTAGTATTAAGGGGACAGGGGTTGGGACTGAAGCTTTCTTT
TRBJ1-1,TRBV27,NA,NA,CASSLSIRGGTHTEAFF,TGTGCCAGCAGTTTATCGATAAGGGGAGGTACCCACACTGAAGCTTTCTTT
TRBJ2-3,TRBV7-2,NA,TRBD1,CASSSSGGYTDTQYF,TGTGCCAGCAGCTCCTCAGGGGGCTACACAGATACGCAGTATTTT
TRBJ2-3,TRBV5-6,once,TRBD2,CASSFSGRGRDTQYF,TGTGCCAGCAGCTTTAGCGGGAGGGGTCGAGATACGCAGTATTTT
TRBJ2-7,TRBV30,NA,NA,CAWSTGDSREQYF,TGTGCCTGGAGTACGGGAGATAGCCGCGAGCAGTACTTC
TRBJ2-5,TRBV4-3,NA,TRBD2,CASSQGLAQETQYF,TGCGCCAGCAGCCAAGGACTAGCGCAAGAGACCCAGTACTTC
TRBJ2-1,TRBV2,NA,TRBD2,CASSEAGGRYNEQFF,TGTGCCAGCAGTGAGGCGGGGGGGAGATACAATGAGCAGTTCTTC
TRBJ1-3,TRBV30,NA,NA,CAWSVGTNPGNTIYF,TGTGCCTGGAGTGTAGGGACAAACCCTGGAAACACCATATATTTT
TRBJ2-7,TRBV30,NA,NA,CAWQSSYEQYF,TGTGCCTGGCAGAGCTCCTACGAGCAGTACTTC